The 16 T cell receptor beta chains in this list originate from one sample, sequenced in a study of blood T cells in healthy people across ages. For the second PCR, which ran for roughly 6 to 12 cycles, a sample-barcoded 5' primer and a J-beta primer mix were used. TCRdb reprocessed the 5' RACE reads via MiXCR and lists one record per CDR3 protein. The data contain 790,000 or so distinct CDR3 sequences, about half of them singletons. Sequencing used blood. Receptors originate from a man at least 80 years old in good health.

This clonotype appeared a few times. This chain links TRBV5-1 with TRBJ1-4; 9 nucleotides align to TRBD1. The CDR3 spans 14 residues. Germline CDR1 is SGHRS and CDR2 is YFSETQ. Trimming took 3 bases from V and 7 from J; bases not matched to a gene: 4. The CDR3 loop reads CASSYGTGREKLFF. The DNA of the CDR3 is TGCGCCAGCAGCTACGGGACAGGGCGTGAAAAACTGTTTTTT. The complete variable domain, with remaining parts taken from reference TRBV5-1 and TRBJ1-4, reads KAGVTQTPRYLIKTRGQQVTLSCSPISGHRSVSWYQQTPGQGLQFLFEYFSETQRNKGNFPGRFSGRQFSNSRSEMNVSTLELGDSALYLCASSYGTGREKLFFGSGTQLSVL.

The chain links TRBV7-9 to TRBJ2-1; 9 nucleotides match TRBD2. CDR1 is SEHNR and CDR2 is FQNEAQ in the germline V gene (reference sequence). The V gene end was trimmed by 1 base and the J gene end by 9 bases; junction bases not matched to a gene: 10. The CDR3 sequence is 16 residues long. The CDR3 protein is CASSLVAGGLSSEQFF. Written as DNA, the CDR3 is TGTGCCAGCAGCTTAGTGGCGGGAGGGTTATCTAGTGAGCAGTTCTTC.

The CDR3: CASSLEVAGWGEQFF. In DNA, the CDR3 is TGCGCCAGCAGCTTGGAGGTGGCAGGGTGGGGTGAGCAGTTCTTC. This chain uses TRBV5-1 with TRBJ2-1; D may be TRBD1 (5 bases). V was trimmed by 0 bases and J by 9 bases, leaving 16 bases between them. Germline assignment: CDR1 SGHRS and CDR2 YFSETQ. This CDR3 has 15 amino acids.

This clonotype was detected many times. The chain couples TRBV7-2 to TRBJ2-3, with TRBD2 matching over 12 bases. Germline V gives CDR1 SGHTA, CDR2 FQGNSA. The ends lost 8 bases at V and 2 bases at J; junction bases unmatched: 8. This CDR3 is 16 amino acids long. DNA for the CDR3: TGTGCCAGCTCACCCAGACTAGCGGGAGCCACAGATACGCAGTATTTT. It codes for CASSPRLAGATDTQYF. Full variable domain (remainder filled in from reference TRBV7-2 and TRBJ2-3): GAGVSQSPSNKVTEKGKDVELRCDPISGHTALYWYRQSLGQGLEFLIYFQGNSAPDKSGLPSDRFSAERTGGSVSTLTIQRTQQEDSAVYLCASSPRLAGATDTQYFGPGTRLTVL.

The table lists this clonotype with many counts. J is TRBJ2-3 and V is TRBV6-6; no definite D call. The V end was cut by 7 bases, the J end by 2 bases, with 4 bases between. This CDR3 is built from 11 residues. The V gene's germline CDR1 is MNHNY and CDR2 SVGAGI (reference sequence). The chain's CDR3 is CASTYTDTQYF. The CDR3 nucleotides are TGTGCCAGCACCTACACAGATACGCAGTATTTT.

The chain couples TRBV7-2 to TRBJ1-2, with D tentatively TRBD1 (6 bases). Germline V gene data show CDR1 as SGHTA and CDR2 as FQGNSA. The CDR3 runs to 15 residues. Trimming pared 4 bases from V and 8 bases from J, leaving 20 bases between. The CDR3 nucleotides read TGTGCCAGCAGCTCCCCACAGGGTTTCTCGAGGGGCTACACCTTC. It codes for CASSSPQGFSRGYTF.

The chain joins TRBV5-1 to TRBJ1-2, with TRBD1 matching over 8 bases. CDR1 and CDR2 (germline): SGHRS, YFSETQ. The CDR3 sequence is 15 residues long. V was clipped by 2 bases and J by 4 bases; unmatched bases: 7. DNA for the CDR3: TGCGCCAGCAGCTTAAACCAGGGGGCCGGCTATGGCTACACCTTC. As protein: CASSLNQGAGYGYTF.

The sample holds a few counts of this clonotype. The chain employs TRBV29-1 and TRBJ2-4; no reliable D call. Germline lookup yields CDR1 SQVTM and CDR2 ANQGSEA. The CDR3 is 11 residues long. Trimming stripped 5 bases from V and 6 bases from J, with 8 bases between. In DNA form, the CDR3 reads TGCAGCGTTCACCTCCTAAACATTCAGTACTTC. It encodes CSVHLLNIQYF.

This chain uses TRBV28 with TRBJ2-5; the match to TRBD2 covers 7 bases. This CDR3 region has 14 residues. CDR1 is MDHEN and CDR2 is SYDVKM in the germline V gene. The junction had 14 bases not matched to a gene; V was cut back by 6 bases and J by 10 bases. DNA of the CDR3: TGTGCCAGCAGCAACCGTGGAGGGCTAGCGGTCCAGTACTTC. Its translation: CASSNRGGLAVQYF.

The chain is built from TRBV28 and TRBJ2-5, with D hard to call. The CDR3 extends over 14 amino acids. Germline CDR1 reads MDHEN; CDR2 reads SYDVKM. Trimming cost V 3 bases and J 6 bases, with 14 bases left between them. The CDR3 DNA reads as TGTGCCAGCAGTTTCTCCGGACCACTGAAGACCCAGTACTTC. As protein: CASSFSGPLKTQYF. The full variable domain, its missing parts supplied by reference TRBV28 and TRBJ2-5, is DVKVTQSSRYLVKRTGEKVFLECVQDMDHENMFWYRQDPGLGLRLIYFSYDVKMKEKGDIPEGYSVSREKKERFSLILESASTNQTSMYLCASSFSGPLKTQYFGPGTRLLVL.

This clonotype appeared many times. This chain uses TRBV14 with TRBJ2-5, with 10 bases fitting TRBD2. CDR3 length: 14 residues. After removal of 5 bases from V and 2 bases from J, the junction contained 2 bases not matched to a gene. Germline CDR1 is SGHDN and CDR2 is FVKESK. DNA of the CDR3: TGTGCCAGCAGCAGGACTAGCGGACAAGAGACCCAGTACTTC. Translation: CASSRTSGQETQYF. The whole variable domain, filled in from reference TRBV14 and TRBJ2-5, reads EAGVTQFPSHSVIEKGQTVTLRCDPISGHDNLYWYRRVMGKEIKFLLHFVKESKQDESGMPNNRFLAERTGGTYSTLKVQPAELEDSGVYFCASSRTSGQETQYFGPGTRLLVL.

Comments on this clonotype: A read error is possible here, since a much larger clone lies one base away. The rearrangement uses TRBV30 and TRBJ1-2, with 9 positions matching TRBD1. The ends lost 8 bases at V and 4 bases at J; junction bases unmatched: 11. This CDR3 has 14 amino acids. Germline CDR1 and CDR2: GTSNPN and SVGIG (reference sequence). This CDR3 is CARKNRGPRYGYTF. The CDR3 region has the DNA TGTGCCCGGAAAAACAGGGGGCCTCGCTATGGCTACACCTTC.

This clonotype was seen repeatedly, ten times or more. This may be a read error, as it is one base from a much larger clone. The V and J genes are TRBV4-3 and TRBJ2-1; D gene unclear. Trimming removed 0 bases from V and 1 base from J, with 10 bases in between. Germline-derived CDR1 and CDR2 are LGHNA and YSLEER. This CDR3 has 16 amino acids. In DNA form, the CDR3 reads TGCGCCAGCAGCCAAGATTACGCTCCGTCCTACAATGAGCAGTTCTTC. Its translation: CASSQDYAPSYNEQFF.

The chain recombines TRBV28 with TRBJ2-1, with 10 bases aligning to TRBD2. V trimming: 3 bases; J trimming: 5 bases; junction bases outside the gene matches: 4. Germline CDR1 reads MDHEN; CDR2 reads SYDVKM. The CDR3 has 15 residues. Here the CDR3 reads CASSFVAGGDNEQFF. DNA of the CDR3: TGTGCCAGCAGTTTTGTAGCGGGAGGTGACAATGAGCAGTTCTTC.

The chain carries TRBV4-2 and TRBJ2-1, with 11 nucleotides matching TRBD2. The CDR3 covers 17 residues. V gave up 0 bases and J gave up 1 base; unmatched junction bases: 2. Germline lookup yields CDR1 LGHNA and CDR2 YNFKEQ. CDR3 in amino acids: CASSQDLAGGSYNEQFF. In DNA, the CDR3 is TGTGCCAGCAGCCAAGATCTAGCGGGGGGATCCTACAATGAGCAGTTCTTC.

V usage is TRBV10-3 and J usage is TRBJ2-4, with 12 nucleotides matching TRBD2. TRBJ2-7 explains the end of the DNA better; the J call may be wrong. The germline V gene has CDR1 ENHRY and CDR2 SYGVKD. This CDR3 comprises 17 residues. CDR3 amino acids: CAISESLAGGGSGEQYF. CDR3 in DNA: TGTGCCATCAGTGAGTCGCTAGCGGGAGGGGGATCGGGCGAGCAGTACTTC.